Each of the 25 T cell receptor beta chains below was sequenced from the same sample in a study of control samples from healthy donors and cancer patients. Method: immunoSEQ multiplex PCR; TCRdb's copy keeps in-frame clones and lacks some. The sample carries 110,000 to 150,000 clones, approximately 90% recorded once. Sample: blood. The receptors shown here come from a woman between 25 and 40 years old in good health.

This rearrangement joins TRBV4-1 to TRBJ2-3; D call uncertain. CDR1 is MGHRA, CDR2 YSYEKL, per germline. This CDR3 contains 16 residues. The V gene lost 1 base and the J gene lost 0 bases, with 11 bases spanning the gap. The CDR3 bases are TGCGCCAGCAGCCAAGGTTCCAGATCTAGCACAGATACGCAGTATTTT. It is translated as CASSQGSRSSTDTQYF.

This clone showed up just a few times. The chain joins TRBV2 to TRBJ1-1, with TRBD1 matching over 8 bases. This CDR3 contains 15 residues. The V gene's germline CDR1 is SNHLY and CDR2 FYNNEI. V was pared by 6 bases and J by 3 bases, with 9 bases of the junction left unmatched. The CDR3 sequence: CASSGGATGDTEAFF. Here the CDR3 DNA reads TGTGCCAGCAGCGGTGGCGCGACAGGGGACACTGAAGCTTTCTTT.

This sequence joins TRBV2 and TRBJ2-1, with TRBD2 matching 7 bases. Germline CDR1 reads SNHLY; CDR2 reads FYNNEI. This CDR3 has 17 residues. V lost 6 bases, J lost 0 bases, and 11 bases stayed unmatched. DNA for the CDR3: TGTGCCAGCAGCTTAAGGGGCGGGAGCAGCTCCTACAATGAGCAGTTCTTC. Translating gives CASSLRGGSSSYNEQFF. The whole variable domain, filled in from reference TRBV2 and TRBJ2-1, reads EPEVTQTPSHQVTQMGQEVILRCVPISNHLYFYWYRQILGQKVEFLVSFYNNEISEKSEIFDDQFSVERPDGSNFTLKIRSTKLEDSAMYFCASSLRGGSSSYNEQFFGPGTRLTVL.

The chain employs TRBV6-6 and TRBJ1-4; D gene unclear. Germline V lookup: CDR1 MNHNY, CDR2 SVGAGI (reference sequence). V lost 4 bases, J lost 0 bases, and 9 bases lay in between. The CDR3 length is 15 residues. The chain's CDR3 is CASSSGDATNEKLFF. CDR3 in DNA: TGTGCCAGCAGTTCGGGAGATGCAACTAATGAAAAACTGTTTTTT.

V and J are TRBV10-2 and TRBJ1-4; D not certain. The CDR3 runs to 13 residues. Deletions cut 3 bases from V and 8 bases from J, with 10 bases between. The germline V gene has CDR1 WSHSY and CDR2 SAAADI. The CDR3 nucleotides read TGCGCCAGCAGTGACGGGAGGTCGGAAAAACTGTTTTTT. Its translation is CASSDGRSEKLFF.

The chain recombines TRBV27 with TRBJ1-1, with D tentatively TRBD1 (5 bases). Trimming took off 5 bases at V and 11 bases at J, with 24 bases between the two ends. Germline assignment: CDR1 MNHEY and CDR2 SMNVEV (reference sequence). The CDR3 contains 15 residues. The CDR3: CASSPRLIRGVGAFF. The CDR3 nucleotides read TGTGCCAGCAGTCCACGCTTAATAAGGGGCGTAGGGGCTTTCTTT.

J is TRBJ2-4 and V is TRBV30; D remains ambiguous. Germline CDR1 is GTSNPN and CDR2 is SVGIG (reference sequence). The V and J ends lost 1 base and 4 bases respectively, with 2 bases between them. This CDR3 has 11 residues. CDR3 region: CAWSEKNIQYF. CDR3 DNA sequence: TGTGCCTGGAGTGAGAAAAACATTCAGTACTTC.

V and J are TRBV5-8 and TRBJ1-4, with TRBD1 matching 8 bases. Germline V gene lookup returns CDR1 SGHTS and CDR2 YDEGEE. After removal of 7 bases from V and 6 bases from J, the junction contained 14 bases not matched to a gene. This CDR3 contains 16 residues. CDR3 region: CASDMDRVKADEKLFF. CDR3 nucleotides: TGTGCCAGCGACATGGACAGGGTCAAGGCGGATGAAAAACTGTTTTTT. The full variable domain, its missing parts supplied by reference TRBV5-8 and TRBJ1-4, is EAGVTQSPTHLIKTRGQQATLRCSPISGHTSVYWYQQALGLGLQFLLWYDEGEERNRGNFPPRFSGRQFPNYSSELNVNALELEDSALYLCASDMDRVKADEKLFFGSGTQLSVL.

This chain uses TRBV28 with TRBJ2-5; D not resolved. V was cut by 2 bases and J by 0 bases, with 10 bases left in between. The germline V gene has CDR1 MDHEN and CDR2 SYDVKM. The CDR3 extends over 15 amino acids. CDR3 loop: CASSLKGRYQETQYF. The CDR3 DNA sequence: TGTGCCAGCAGTTTAAAGGGCCGATACCAAGAGACCCAGTACTTC. The full variable domain, in which reference TRBV28 and TRBJ2-5 provide the parts outside the CDR3, is DVKVTQSSRYLVKRTGEKVFLECVQDMDHENMFWYRQDPGLGLRLIYFSYDVKMKEKGDIPEGYSVSREKKERFSLILESASTNQTSMYLCASSLKGRYQETQYFGPGTRLLVL.

J is TRBJ2-1 and V is TRBV7-2; D could derive from TRBD1 or TRBD2 (5 bases each). Germline loops: CDR1 SGHTA, CDR2 FQGNSA. CDR3 size: 15 residues. V was shortened by 2 bases and J by 8 bases, with 16 bases between the two germline ends. DNA for the CDR3: TGTGCCAGCAGCTTATTTACGGGGCTTGGCCATGAGCAGTTCTTC. Amino acid sequence: CASSLFTGLGHEQFF.

V is TRBV4-1 and J is TRBJ2-7, with 10 bases identical to TRBD1. The V and J ends lost 4 bases and 3 bases, in that order; junction bases with no gene match: 3. The CDR3 consists of 14 residues. Germline values: CDR1 MGHRA, CDR2 YSYEKL. The CDR3 region is CASSPGQGFYEQYF. The DNA of the CDR3 is TGCGCCAGCAGCCCGGGACAGGGGTTCTACGAGCAGTACTTC.

This chain connects TRBV19 to TRBJ2-1, with D possibly being TRBD2 (5 bases). The V gene's germline CDR1 is LNHDA and CDR2 SQIVND (reference sequence). V lost 3 bases and J 8 bases, leaving 11 bases between the germline ends. CDR3 size: 13 residues. In nucleotides, the CDR3 is TGTGCCAGTAGTATGGTGTGGCGGGATGAGCAGTTCTTC. Residues: CASSMVWRDEQFF.

This clone appeared a few times. The V and J genes are TRBV24-1 and TRBJ2-1; 12 bases map to TRBD1. CDR3 length: 16 residues. V gave up 3 bases and J gave up 6 bases; unmatched junction bases: 5. The V gene's germline CDR1 is KGHDR and CDR2 SFDVKD. The CDR3 here is CATSDRDRGRVNEQFF. The CDR3 nucleotides are TGTGCCACCAGTGATCGGGACAGGGGGCGCGTCAATGAGCAGTTCTTC.

DNA for the CDR3: TGCGCCAGCAGCCTAGAAGCGACAGGGCCCCAGACTGAAGCTTTCTTT. Its translation is CASSLEATGPQTEAFF. This rearrangement joins TRBV5-1 to TRBJ1-1, with 7 bases lining up with TRBD1. Looked up from germline, CDR1 is SGHRS and CDR2 is YFSETQ. With V trimmed by 4 bases and J by 5 bases, 14 bases remained unmatched. The CDR3 spans 16 residues.

J is TRBJ2-1 and V is TRBV9, with 7 bases identical to TRBD1. The CDR3 runs to 16 residues. Germline-derived CDR1 and CDR2 are SGDLS and YYNGEE. The V and J ends lost 6 bases and 8 bases, in that order; junction bases with no gene match: 17. The CDR3 is CASNNKTGLFWHEQFF. CDR3 nucleotide sequence: TGTGCCAGCAACAATAAGACAGGGCTTTTTTGGCATGAGCAGTTCTTC.

The rearrangement uses TRBV7-9 and TRBJ1-1, with 7 bases matching TRBD1. J gave up 2 bases and V 4 bases, and 4 bases lay outside the gene matches. Germline-derived CDR1 and CDR2 are SEHNR and FQNEAQ (reference sequence). This CDR3 has 14 amino acids. As DNA, the CDR3 is TGTGCCAGCAGCTGGGGACAGCCAAACACTGAAGCTTTCTTT. Translated: CASSWGQPNTEAFF.

CDR3 region: CATQTGEVTEAFF. CDR3 nucleotides: TGTGCCACCCAGACAGGGGAAGTCACTGAAGCTTTCTTT. The rearrangement joins TRBV10-3 to TRBJ1-1; 8 nucleotides align to TRBD1. The CDR3 spans 13 residues. The germline CDR1 and CDR2 sequences are ENHRY and SYGVKD. The V segment lost 10 bases and the J segment 4 bases; nucleotides outside the gene matches: 8.

CDR3 sequence reads: CASSLAGGRSYEQYF. Written as DNA, the CDR3 is TGTGCCAGCAGCCTAGCGGGAGGTCGCTCCTACGAGCAGTACTTC. The V and J genes are TRBV14 and TRBJ2-7; 10 nucleotides match TRBD2. Germline V lookup: CDR1 SGHDN, CDR2 FVKESK. The CDR3 loop spans 15 amino acids. J lost 0 bases, V lost 4 bases, and 3 bases had no gene match.

This clone was seen just once. The genes are TRBV7-2 and TRBJ1-1, with no clear D. The length of the CDR3 is 15 residues. V was clipped by 1 base and J by 1 base, with 10 bases between them. CDR1 and CDR2 from the germline V gene are SGHTA and FQGNSA. CDR3 protein: CASSLESGWNTEAFF. Here the CDR3 DNA reads TGTGCCAGCAGCTTAGAATCGGGGTGGAACACTGAAGCTTTCTTT.

This sequence joins TRBV24-1 and TRBJ2-3; 10 nucleotides align to TRBD2. The ends lost 5 bases at V and 0 bases at J; junction bases unmatched: 4. Germline V gene sequence: CDR1 KGHDR, CDR2 SFDVKD. The CDR3 has 16 amino acids. DNA of the CDR3: TGTGCCACCAGTGGCGGACTAGCGGAGAGCACAGATACGCAGTATTTT. This sequence encodes CATSGGLAESTDTQYF.

The rearrangement uses TRBV7-9 and TRBJ2-1, with D possibly matching TRBD1 (5 bases). V was pared by 1 base and J by 9 bases, with 7 bases between. This CDR3 comprises 12 residues. Germline V gene sequence: CDR1 SEHNR, CDR2 FQNEAQ (reference sequence). This CDR3 reads CASSLGQFEQFF. Written as DNA, the CDR3 is TGTGCCAGCAGCTTAGGACAGTTTGAGCAGTTCTTC.

The chain employs TRBV29-1 and TRBJ1-3; TRBD1 matches at 9 bases. The germline gives CDR1 SQVTM, CDR2 ANQGSEA. After removal of 6 bases from V and 7 bases from J, the junction contained 4 bases not matched to a gene. The CDR3 runs 12 residues. In DNA, the CDR3 is TGCAGCGTCACGGACAGGGGTAACACCATATATTTT. Protein: CSVTDRGNTIYF. Complete variable domain (other parts from reference TRBV29-1 and TRBJ1-3): SAVISQKPSRDICQRGTSLTIQCQVDSQVTMMFWYRQQPGQSLTLIATANQGSEATYESGFVIDKFPISRPNLTFSTLTVSNMSPEDSSIYLCSVTDRGNTIYFGEGSWLTVV.

The rearrangement uses TRBV28 and TRBJ1-2, with 9 bases aligning to TRBD1. Germline V gene sequence: CDR1 MDHEN, CDR2 SYDVKM. V shed 5 bases, J shed 7 bases, and the junction held 11 bases outside the gene matches. The CDR3 runs 15 residues. CDR3 loop: CASSGPRGQGGGYTF. The CDR3 DNA is TGTGCCAGCAGTGGGCCTCGGGGACAGGGAGGTGGCTACACCTTC.

The gene calls are TRBV7-2 and TRBJ2-2, with D tentatively TRBD2 (6 bases). Trimming took off 3 bases at V and 1 base at J, with 9 bases between the two ends. Germline assignment: CDR1 SGHTA and CDR2 FQGNSA. The CDR3 has 15 residues. The CDR3 loop is CASSLTGGNTGELFF. CDR3 bases: TGTGCCAGCAGCTTGACCGGGGGGAACACCGGGGAGCTGTTTTTT.

The chain couples TRBV5-4 to TRBJ2-7; a weak D match, TRBD1 (5 bases). V lost 3 bases, J lost 3 bases, and 13 bases lay in between. CDR1 and CDR2 (germline): SGHNT, YYREEE (reference sequence). CDR3 length: 14 amino acids. The DNA for the CDR3 is TGTGCCAGCAGCTACCCGGACGGACACTACGAGCAGTACTTC. As protein: CASSYPDGHYEQYF.